This T cell receptor (beta chain) was sequenced in a study of identical twins (dated by TCRdb to about 2016). Notes on the research overall: The study deep-sequenced TCR alpha and beta repertoires from monozygotic twins, unrelated adults of various ages and cord blood to test whether fetal clonotypes persist. To rule out contamination, replicate twin experiments were performed at different times with different library preparation protocols.

Overall study results and their limits: Compared with coincidental sharing between unrelated individuals, out-of-frame TCR alpha sequences shared between twins showed an excess of sequences with low generation probability. Conclusions relied on cross-sectional statistical analysis, since the same donors could not be followed over many years. Recombination models systematically underestimated out-of-frame TCR alpha sharing in monozygotic twins but agreed with sharing between unrelated individuals. Abundant cord blood beta clonotypes had fewer insertions, young adult naive repertoires showed a similar but weaker trend, and memory repertoires showed no such trend. Zero-insertion analyses could be partly confounded by invariant T cells such as MAIT and iNKT, although diverse VJ usage argued against such confounding for most clonotypes. Excess twin sharing in beta out-of-frame sequences was weaker because fewer shared sequences lowered the signal-to-noise ratio.

The CDR3 sequence holds 15 residues, the cysteine and phenylalanine included. Here the CDR3 DNA is all that survives: 45 bases in frame from base 1. V sheds 3 bases and J sheds 2 bases, leaving 11 bases between their ends. CDR1 LNHNV and CDR2 YYDKDF were looked up in the germline V gene (reference sequence). For this clonotype: This clone's antigen is unknown. Base qualities are not provided; no much larger clone lies one nucleotide away.

Receptors were amplified or captured by 5' RACE. Sequencing was performed on an Illumina HiSeq 2000. Template switching added a universal primer binding site, and the final cDNA carried a unique molecular identifier that allowed TCR cDNA molecules to be counted accurately. Specific primers in the conserved constant-segment region were used to synthesize first-strand cDNA for the TCR alpha and beta chains. Each cDNA library was double barcoded, with a SMART-Mk sample barcode plus Illumina barcodes, to control for contamination. TruSeq adapter sequences, together with Illumina sample barcodes, were added in two successive PCR steps. The TCR alpha and beta cDNA libraries were sequenced on the Illumina HiSeq platform using custom primers. Regarding the original processing steps: MiGEC processed the raw reads to extract unique molecular identifiers, while MiXCR was used to determine the CDR3 positions. Recombination models were inferred per individual with the repgenHMM and IGoR tools using an EM algorithm. The analysis of shared clonotypes was done with the tcR package in R, with sharing normalized by the product of cloneset sizes. To study raw recombination without the effects of thymic and clonal selection, out-of-frame nonproductive sequences were analyzed. TCRdb trimmed public reads at Q25 via fastp, called clones via MiXCR and kept in-frame beta chains. Each record represents a unique CDR3 protein, reported with the most common genes and DNA among its rows. The V and J calls, along with clone size, are taken from TCRdb and not from the paper's own processing. The sample table holds 600,000 to 850,000 distinct CDR3 sequences, of which around a sixth were seen once. In total, the top ten clones hold around 13% of the sample.

Every donor in the study was a healthy Caucasian. Three pairs of female monozygotic twins, all aged about 18 to 30 years, made up the twin cohort. The RNA used for TCR libraries was isolated from peripheral blood mononuclear cells. These data are also associated with another study on T cells expressing NK-cell markers. The second source states: Three sorted T-cell subsets (CD3+CD56+NKG2C+, CD3+CD56+NKG2C- and CD3+CD56-NKG2C+) from under ten donors had their TCR beta-chain repertoires profiled. Among the eight sequenced donors, seven were HCMV-seropositive and one was HCMV-seronegative. In several experiments an anti-gammadeltaTCR antibody was added to restrict sorting to alphabetaTCR-expressing T cells. In roughly 6 donors, the dominant CD3+CD56+NKG2C+ clonotypes ranked among the top 10 CD8+ clonotypes, making up about 1.0-7.0% of CD8+ T cells. Those dominant clonotypes were again the most abundant among CD3+CD56-NKG2C+ cells in a few donors, at about 28.3-65%. Whether the expanded NKG2C-expressing T cell clones were specific for HCMV antigens remained unclear. The eight sequenced donors were randomly selected healthy volunteers, three men and five women. HCMV serostatus was determined by detecting HCMV-specific IgG in serum with a commercial ELISA kit. For roughly 6 donors, bulk peripheral blood T-cell repertoires were also sequenced from unsorted PBMC. MIGEC was used to demultiplex reads and group reads by UMI, and MiTCR was used to assemble and quantify clonotypes. To exclude erroneous sequences, only TCR cDNA sequences supported by at least two reads were retained. The tcR package was used for downstream repertoire analysis, and clonotypes were matched between fractions using CDR3 nucleotide sequence together with V segment. Antigen specificity was annotated against VDJdb with VDJmatch, allowing one amino acid substitution in CDR3.

Sequencing was carried out using PBMCs. The sequence links TRBV15 to TRBJ2-1; a weak D assignment points to TRBD1 (6 bases agree). This clonotype originated in a young woman in good health. The DNA sequence follows: TGTGCCACCAGCAGCCGCGGACAGCCCTACAATGAGCAGTTCTTC. The encoded protein is CATSSRGQPYNEQFF.